The 9 T cell receptor beta chains below all came from one sample that was sequenced in a study of shared clonotypes between healthy human individuals. Sequenced by immunoSEQ multiplex PCR; TCRdb stores in-frame clones only, minus some. The sample has 1.5 million to 2.5 million clones, 85% to 95% seen once. Naive CD8 cells lacked CD45RO and underwent positive selection for CCR7, leaving out terminally differentiated effector memory CD45RA+ cells. Sequencing was done on a sample of naive CD8+ T cells sorted from blood. The receptors derive from a man aged 18-30 years in good health.

V usage is TRBV11-3 and J usage is TRBJ1-1, with 7 bases aligning to TRBD1. The length of the CDR3 is 16 residues. V dropped 7 bases and J dropped 0; count of bases not matched to a gene: 11. CDR1 and CDR2 from the germline V gene are SGHNT and YENEEA. The CDR3 DNA reads TGTGCCAGCAACCGAGGACAGGCGCCTTTGAACACTGAAGCTTTCTTT. Translation: CASNRGQAPLNTEAFF.

V is TRBV2 and J is TRBJ2-5, with D maybe TRBD2 (6 bases). Germline CDR1 and CDR2: SNHLY and FYNNEI. The V end was cut by 8 bases, the J end by 5 bases, with 18 bases between. There are 14 residues in the CDR3. The CDR3 sequence: CASVGGSSTETQYF. The CDR3 bases are TGTGCCAGCGTAGGAGGGTCTAGCACGGAGACCCAGTACTTC.

The chain couples TRBV23-1 to TRBJ1-6; TRBD1 agrees at 7 bases. TRBV23-1 is identified as an open reading frame with a role that is uncertain. With V trimmed by 2 bases and J by 7 bases, 11 bases remained unmatched. The CDR3 is 17 residues long. CDR3 in DNA: TGCGCCAGCAGTCAAAAACACGCAGGGGGAGGGAATTCACCCCTCCACTTT. It specifies CASSQKHAGGGNSPLHF.

This chain uses TRBV11-2 with TRBJ2-2; TRBD1 agrees at 7 bases. Germline-derived CDR1 and CDR2 are SGHAT and FQNNGV. Unmatched junction bases numbered 10, after V lost 5 bases and J lost 4 bases. The CDR3 has 16 residues. In nucleotides, the CDR3 is TGTGCCAGCAGCCCGACCCTGACAGGGCGCACCGGGGAGCTGTTTTTT. As protein: CASSPTLTGRTGELFF.

In its sample, this clone was seen once. The rearrangement links TRBV13 to TRBJ2-1, with D unclear. Deletions cut 5 bases from V and 5 bases from J, with 7 bases between. Germline V CDR1 and CDR2: PRHDT, FYEKMQ (reference sequence). The CDR3 consists of 12 residues. CDR3 in amino acids: CASSHVDNEQFF. CDR3 nucleotide sequence: TGTGCCAGCAGCCATGTCGACAATGAGCAGTTCTTC.

The gene calls are TRBV30 and TRBJ2-2, with 9 bases lining up with TRBD2. J was trimmed by 6 bases and V by 4 bases; bases with no gene match: 9. CDR3 length: 15 residues. The germline CDR1 and CDR2 sequences are GTSNPN and SVGIG (reference sequence). The CDR3 DNA reads as TGTGCCTGGACCCCTCTAGCGGGGAGGGCCGGGGAGCTGTTTTTT. Its translation: CAWTPLAGRAGELFF.

This clone was observed once. Here the CDR3 DNA reads TGTGCCAGCAGGCCAGGGGAGAGGTACGAGCAGTACTTC. Its translation is CASRPGERYEQYF. V gene TRBV7-9 combines with J gene TRBJ2-7, with D possibly being TRBD1 (6 bases). Trimming shortened V by 6 bases and J by 4 bases, and 13 bases separated the two germline ends. CDR3 length: 13 amino acids. Germline V gene lookup returns CDR1 SEHNR and CDR2 FQNEAQ (reference sequence).

The rearrangement joins TRBV9 to TRBJ2-1; TRBD2 matches at 10 bases. V lost 3 bases to trimming and J lost 0 bases; unmatched junction nucleotides: 3. This CDR3 has 16 amino acids. Germline CDR1 reads SGDLS; CDR2 reads YYNGEE. The CDR3 nucleotides are TGTGCCAGCAGCGATGGGACTAGCGACTCCTACAATGAGCAGTTCTTC. Protein product: CASSDGTSDSYNEQFF.

V and J are TRBV19 and TRBJ2-7; a weak D match, TRBD2 (6 bases). Germline CDR1 and CDR2: LNHDA and SQIVND (reference sequence). The CDR3 spans 13 residues. Trimming pared 4 bases from V and 3 bases from J, leaving 10 bases between. The CDR3 DNA reads as TGTGCCAGTAGTACTAGCGCATTCTACGAGCAGTACTTC. Amino acids: CASSTSAFYEQYF. The full variable domain, with the rest looked up from reference TRBV19 and TRBJ2-7, is DGGITQSPKYLFRKEGQNVTLSCEQNLNHDAMYWYRQDPGQGLRLIYYSQIVNDFQKGDIAEGYSVSREKKESFPLTVTSAQKNPTAFYLCASSTSAFYEQYFGPGTRLTVT.